Listed below are T cell receptor beta chains from one sample, sequenced in a study of T cell repertoires in cytomegalovirus infection. Using its own MiXCR run on the reads, TCRdb lists one record per CDR3 protein. The table includes about 900,000 distinct CDR3 sequences, around 31% detected once. Their specific antigens are unknown. The sequences come from cultured CD8+ T cells from PBMCs, collected from culture after CMV antigen stimulation. These receptors all stem from a human donor in good health (CMV status not recorded). Some clones in this sample may be carry-over from other donors' samples. CDR3s include the opening cysteine and the closing phenylalanine or tryptophan. Each record gives: J gene, V gene, D gene, clone size, CDR3 protein, CDR3 DNA. The D gene is left open where the match is weak. Clone size is shown for a subset of rows, as once, few, many or a class of expanded clone.

TRBJ2-5 TRBV24-1 . few CATSDLRSGGTTETQYF TGTGCCACCAGTGATTTGCGTTCCGGAGGGACAACCGAGACCCAGTACTTC
TRBJ2-1 TRBV6-5 TRBD2 . CASSYSLAGGLIAYNEQFF TGTGCCAGCAGTTACTCGCTAGCGGGGGGTCTCATCGCCTACAATGAGCAGTTCTTC
TRBJ2-2 TRBV6-5 TRBD1 few CASRAPGTGYTGELFF TGTGCCAGCAGGGCACCTGGGACAGGGTATACCGGGGAGCTGTTTTTT
TRBJ2-2 TRBV9 TRBD2 . CASRDTSGATTGELFF TGTGCCAGCAGAGATACTAGCGGGGCGACCACCGGGGAGCTGTTTTTT
TRBJ1-1 TRBV27 . . CASSLSNSNTEAFF TGTGCCAGCAGTTTATCGAACAGCAACACTGAAGCTTTCTTT
TRBJ2-3 TRBV29-1 TRBD2 . CMGSGGIDTQYF TGCATGGGGAGCGGGGGGATAGATACGCAGTATTTT
TRBJ1-1 TRBV27 . . CASRQTNTEAFF TGTGCCAGCAGACAGACGAACACTGAAGCTTTCTTT
TRBJ1-1 TRBV10-1 . . CASSESPGVNTEAFF TGCGCCAGCAGTGAGTCGCCAGGCGTGAACACTGAAGCTTTCTTT
TRBJ1-1 TRBV14 . few CASSQSPGADTEAFF TGTGCCAGCAGCCAATCCCCTGGGGCGGACACTGAAGCTTTCTTT
TRBJ2-7 TRBV5-1 TRBD2 . CASSSGLGDFYEQYF TGCGCCAGCAGCTCGGGACTAGGTGATTTCTACGAGCAGTACTTC
TRBJ1-5 TRBV7-8 . few CASSLLSAYSNQPQHF TGTGCCAGCAGCTTACTTTCGGCGTATAGCAATCAGCCCCAGCATTTT
TRBJ1-2 TRBV27 . few CASSLAGDRNYGYTF TGTGCCAGCAGTTTAGCAGGGGACCGCAACTATGGCTACACCTTC
TRBJ1-1 TRBV27 . . CASSANGLAEAFF TGTGCCAGCAGTGCGAACGGTCTCGCTGAAGCTTTCTTT
TRBJ2-1 TRBV7-4 TRBD2 once CASSLRLAVSDEQFF TGTGCCAGCAGCTTACGACTAGCGGTAAGCGATGAGCAGTTCTTT
TRBJ2-3 TRBV12-3/TRBV12-4 . . CASSLYTAVNTDTQYF TGTGCCAGCAGTTTATATACAGCGGTAAACACAGATACGCAGTATTTT
TRBJ1-1 TRBV12-3/TRBV12-4 TRBD1 . CASSFWTGRGDLNTEAFF TGTGCCAGCAGTTTTTGGACAGGGAGGGGGGACCTAAACACTGAAGCTTTCTTT
TRBJ2-1 TRBV24-1 . . CATSPDRNEQFF TGTGCCACCAGTCCGGACAGAAATGAGCAGTTCTTC
TRBJ2-7 TRBV10-2 . few CASSLFREDEQYF TGCGCCAGCAGCCTTTTCAGGGAGGACGAGCAGTACTTC
TRBJ2-3 TRBV6-8 TRBD2 . CASSKGLVRFSDTQYF TGTGCCAGCAGCAAAGGACTAGTACGCTTCTCAGATACGCAGTATTTT
TRBJ2-3 TRBV7-6 . . CASSLGWPRTDTQYF TGTGCCAGCAGCTTAGGGTGGCCGCGCACAGATACGCAGTATTTT
TRBJ2-1 TRBV7-8 . . CASSSTPGSYNEQFF TGTGCCAGCAGCTCGACTCCAGGCTCCTACAATGAGCAGTTCTTC
TRBJ2-2 TRBV5-4 . . CASSFFGANTGELFF TGTGCCAGCAGCTTCTTCGGGGCGAACACCGGGGAGCTGTTTTTT
TRBJ1-5 TRBV6-5 TRBD1 . CASRGDSTDTQHF TGTGCCAGCAGGGGGGACAGCACAGATACGCAGCATTTT
TRBJ1-1 TRBV6-1 . . CASSEVSGEAFF TGTGCCAGCAGTGAAGTATCGGGTGAAGCTTTCTTT
TRBJ1-5 TRBV27 . . CASSRQANQPQHF TGTGCCAGCAGCCGACAGGCCAATCAGCCCCAGCATTTT
TRBJ2-1 TRBV27 TRBD2 few CASSSRRAGGSYNEQFF TGTGCCAGCAGTTCCCGGCGGGCGGGAGGCTCCTACAATGAGCAGTTCTTC
TRBJ2-3 TRBV7-6 TRBD2 once CASSLGGLAATDTQYF TGTGCTAGCAGCTTAGGGGGACTAGCGGCCACAGATACGCAGTATTTT
TRBJ1-1 TRBV29-1 TRBD1 . CSVGQGLSTEAFF TGCAGCGTGGGACAGGGGTTGAGCACTGAAGCTTTCTTT
TRBJ2-1 TRBV27 . . CATQRGTQQFF TGTGCCACCCAAAGGGGGACCCAGCAGTTCTTC
TRBJ2-3 TRBV7-2 . . CASGWSKESDTQYF TGTGCCAGCGGATGGTCTAAGGAGTCAGATACGCAGTATTTT
TRBJ2-1 TRBV6-5 . . CASSQDLNTYNEQFF TGTGCCAGCAGTCAAGATCTTAACACCTACAATGAGCAGTTCTTC
TRBJ2-5 TRBV15 . few CATSSPDRAGRETQYF TGTGCCACCAGCAGTCCCGACCGGGCAGGGCGAGAGACCCAGTACTTC
TRBJ2-3 TRBV27 TRBD1 . CASSFNTGGAGDTQYF TGTGCCAGCAGTTTTAACACAGGGGGCGCGGGAGATACGCAGTATTTT
TRBJ2-5 TRBV12-5 . few CASGLSGVVIQETQYF TGTGCTAGTGGTTTGTCCGGAGTAGTTATCCAAGAGACCCAGTACTTC
TRBJ2-1 TRBV7-2 TRBD2 many CASSSGLAGVTDNEQFF TGTGCCAGCAGCTCGGGACTAGCGGGGGTTACCGACAATGAGCAGTTCTTC
TRBJ2-3 TRBV7-6 . many CASSLWGAPSTDTQYF TGTGCCAGCAGCTTATGGGGGGCACCCAGCACAGATACGCAGTATTTT
TRBJ2-7 TRBV6-2/TRBV6-3 . . CASSSHRQPSYEQYF TGTGCCAGCAGTTCCCATCGCCAGCCCTCCTACGAGCAGTACTTC
TRBJ1-2 TRBV12-3/TRBV12-4 TRBD1 many CASRPRDSPNYGYTF TGTGCCAGCAGGCCCCGGGACAGCCCTAACTATGGCTACACCTTC
TRBJ2-3 TRBV7-6 . . CASSFGQGGTVADTQYF TGTGCCAGCAGTTTTGGACAAGGGGGGACAGTGGCAGATACGCAGTATTTT
TRBJ1-3 TRBV5-6 TRBD1 few CASAAGQSGNTIYF TGTGCCAGCGCCGCGGGACAGTCTGGAAACACCATATATTTT
TRBJ2-1 TRBV2 . . CASYARGSYNEQFF TGTGCCAGCTACGCTCGGGGCTCCTACAATGAGCAGTTCTTC
TRBJ2-3 TRBV6-1 . few CASSEAGPGAQYF TGTGCCAGCAGTGAAGCGGGGCCAGGAGCGCAGTATTTT
TRBJ2-1 TRBV6-1 . . CASSPPRGSFDEQFF TGTGCCAGCAGTCCACCCCGAGGATCGTTCGATGAGCAGTTCTTC
TRBJ2-5 TRBV5-4 TRBD2 . CASSLVGGAEYQETQYF TGTGCCAGCAGCTTGGTCGGGGGGGCAGAGTACCAAGAGACCCAGTACTTC